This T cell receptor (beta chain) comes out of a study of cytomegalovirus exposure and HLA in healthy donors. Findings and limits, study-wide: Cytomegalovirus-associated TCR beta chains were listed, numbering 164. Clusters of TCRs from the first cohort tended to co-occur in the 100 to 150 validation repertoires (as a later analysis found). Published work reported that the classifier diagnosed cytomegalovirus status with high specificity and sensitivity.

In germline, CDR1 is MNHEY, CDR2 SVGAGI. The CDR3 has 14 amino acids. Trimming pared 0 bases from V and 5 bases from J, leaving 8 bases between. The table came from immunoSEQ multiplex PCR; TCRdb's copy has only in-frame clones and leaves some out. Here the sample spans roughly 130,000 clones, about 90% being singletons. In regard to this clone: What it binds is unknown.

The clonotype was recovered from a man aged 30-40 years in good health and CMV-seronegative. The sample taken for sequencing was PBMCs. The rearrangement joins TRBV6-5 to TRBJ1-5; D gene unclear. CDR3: CASSYSIGDQPQHF. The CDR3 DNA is TGTGCCAGCAGTTACTCGATCGGAGATCAGCCCCAGCATTTT.